Listed below are T cell receptor beta chains from one sample, sequenced in a study of beta chain features in type 1 diabetes. Measured with immunoSEQ multiplex PCR; TCRdb has only the in-frame clones, and not every one. The data hold hundreds of thousands of clones, with approximately 11% observed a single time. The source material was naive CD4+ T cells from blood. Source of these receptors: a man under 40 with type 1 diabetes. The CDR3 runs from the conserved cysteine through the conserved F or W. The D gene is left open where the match is weak. Clone size is not always given. Where it is, it says once, few, many or a class for expanded clones.

d_gene: TRBD2; abundance: .; v_gene: TRBV5-4; j_gene: TRBJ2-7; CDR3nt: TGTGCCAGCAGCTTGTCCCTTAGCGGGGGACCTCGCGAGCAGTACTTC; CDR3aa: CASSLSLSGGPREQYF
d_gene: TRBD1; abundance: few; v_gene: TRBV28; j_gene: TRBJ2-5; CDR3nt: TGTGCCAGCAGTTTACCGGGACAGGGAGAGACCCAGTACTTC; CDR3aa: CASSLPGQGETQYF
d_gene: .; abundance: few; v_gene: TRBV6-5; j_gene: TRBJ1-4; CDR3nt: TGTGCCAGCAGCTTTGGACATCTTAATGAAAAACTGTTTTTT; CDR3aa: CASSFGHLNEKLFF
d_gene: .; abundance: few; v_gene: TRBV6-5; j_gene: TRBJ1-5; CDR3nt: TGTGCCAGCAGTTACTCGTATCGGGATCAGCCCCAGCATTTT; CDR3aa: CASSYSYRDQPQHF
d_gene: .; abundance: .; v_gene: TRBV5-1; j_gene: TRBJ1-1; CDR3nt: TGCGCCAGCAGCTTGGAGGGACTCCCGAACACTGAAGCTTTCTTT; CDR3aa: CASSLEGLPNTEAFF
d_gene: TRBD2; abundance: .; v_gene: TRBV4-1; j_gene: TRBJ2-3; CDR3nt: TGCGCCAGCAGCCAAGAGGGTGCGGGGGGGCCCTTGGGCACAGATACGCAGTATTTT; CDR3aa: CASSQEGAGGPLGTDTQYF
d_gene: .; abundance: few; v_gene: TRBV28; j_gene: TRBJ1-5; CDR3nt: TGTGCCAGCAGCCAAAACGGAGGCACAGGGCGAAATCAGCCCCAGCATTTT; CDR3aa: CASSQNGGTGRNQPQHF
d_gene: .; abundance: .; v_gene: TRBV7-2; j_gene: TRBJ2-5; CDR3nt: TGTGCCAGCAGCCCTAACGCGGGGGCTATCGGGACCCAGTACTTC; CDR3aa: CASSPNAGAIGTQYF
d_gene: TRBD1; abundance: .; v_gene: TRBV11-2; j_gene: TRBJ1-2; CDR3nt: TGTGCCAGCAGCGCCCGGACAGGGGAAGGGAACTATGGCTACACCTTC; CDR3aa: CASSARTGEGNYGYTF
d_gene: .; abundance: .; v_gene: TRBV19; j_gene: TRBJ2-1; CDR3nt: TGTGCCAGTAGTAGCCCGGGGTCCTACAATGAGCAGTTCTTC; CDR3aa: CASSSPGSYNEQFF
d_gene: TRBD1; abundance: few; v_gene: TRBV9; j_gene: TRBJ2-3; CDR3nt: TGTGCCAGCAGCGTAGGACAGGGTGGGGGAGATACGCAGTATTTT; CDR3aa: CASSVGQGGGDTQYF
d_gene: .; abundance: few; v_gene: TRBV5-6; j_gene: TRBJ1-1; CDR3nt: TGTGCCAGCAGCCTTCTCGACAGGAGTGAGTACACTGAAGCTTTCTTT; CDR3aa: CASSLLDRSEYTEAFF
d_gene: .; abundance: .; v_gene: TRBV2; j_gene: TRBJ2-5; CDR3nt: TGTGCCAGCAGTGACCGCGTCCGGGAGACCCAGTACTTC; CDR3aa: CASSDRVRETQYF
d_gene: .; abundance: many; v_gene: TRBV18; j_gene: TRBJ1-5; CDR3nt: TGTGCCAGCTCACCGGGGAGGGATCAGCCCCAGCATTTT; CDR3aa: CASSPGRDQPQHF
d_gene: TRBD2; abundance: few; v_gene: TRBV7-2; j_gene: TRBJ2-2; CDR3nt: TGTGCCAGCAGCCTACTAGCGAGCACCGGGGAGCTGTTTTTT; CDR3aa: CASSLLASTGELFF
d_gene: .; abundance: few; v_gene: TRBV7-9; j_gene: TRBJ1-2; CDR3nt: TGTGCCAGCAGCTTAGACTTCGATGGCTACACCTTC; CDR3aa: CASSLDFDGYTF
d_gene: .; abundance: few; v_gene: TRBV2; j_gene: TRBJ1-2; CDR3nt: TGTGCCAGCATCCCCGGGGGGTTAATAGGCTATGGCTACACCTTC; CDR3aa: CASIPGGLIGYGYTF
d_gene: .; abundance: .; v_gene: TRBV19; j_gene: TRBJ2-1; CDR3nt: TGTGCCAGTACCAAATACAATGAGCAGTTCTTC; CDR3aa: CASTKYNEQFF
d_gene: TRBD2; abundance: .; v_gene: TRBV19; j_gene: TRBJ2-1; CDR3nt: TGTGCCAGTAGGCCTCAGCGGGGTCAGTACAATGAGCAGTTCTTC; CDR3aa: CASRPQRGQYNEQFF
d_gene: TRBD2; abundance: .; v_gene: TRBV7-2; j_gene: TRBJ2-6; CDR3nt: TGTGCCAGCGATATGACTAGCGGGGTTTTGTCTGGGGCCAACGTCCTGACTTTC; CDR3aa: CASDMTSGVLSGANVLTF
d_gene: .; abundance: .; v_gene: TRBV6-6; j_gene: TRBJ2-5; CDR3nt: TGTGCCAGCAGTTCGTGGCAAAAAGAGACCCAGTACTTC; CDR3aa: CASSSWQKETQYF
d_gene: .; abundance: few; v_gene: TRBV4-3; j_gene: TRBJ1-2; CDR3nt: TGCGCCAGCAGCCAAGATTTCAGGACACCCCTCGTCCGCTACACCTTC; CDR3aa: CASSQDFRTPLVRYTF
d_gene: .; abundance: few; v_gene: TRBV12-5; j_gene: TRBJ2-7; CDR3nt: TGTGCTAGTGGTTTGTCCAGGTCCTACGAGCAGTACTTC; CDR3aa: CASGLSRSYEQYF
d_gene: TRBD2; abundance: few; v_gene: TRBV12-5; j_gene: TRBJ2-1; CDR3nt: TGTGCTAGTGGTTTGACTAGCGGGGAGCAGTTCTTC; CDR3aa: CASGLTSGEQFF
d_gene: .; abundance: few; v_gene: TRBV7-2; j_gene: TRBJ1-1; CDR3nt: TGTGCCAGCAGTAGTCACACTGAAGCTTTCTTT; CDR3aa: CASSSHTEAFF
d_gene: TRBD2; abundance: few; v_gene: TRBV2; j_gene: TRBJ2-1; CDR3nt: TGTGCCAGCAGTCCCAAATGGCGGGGGTACAATGAGCAGTTCTTC; CDR3aa: CASSPKWRGYNEQFF
d_gene: TRBD1; abundance: .; v_gene: TRBV5-1; j_gene: TRBJ2-7; CDR3nt: TGCGCCAGCAGCGAGGGACAGGGGGGTGACGAGCAGTACTTC; CDR3aa: CASSEGQGGDEQYF